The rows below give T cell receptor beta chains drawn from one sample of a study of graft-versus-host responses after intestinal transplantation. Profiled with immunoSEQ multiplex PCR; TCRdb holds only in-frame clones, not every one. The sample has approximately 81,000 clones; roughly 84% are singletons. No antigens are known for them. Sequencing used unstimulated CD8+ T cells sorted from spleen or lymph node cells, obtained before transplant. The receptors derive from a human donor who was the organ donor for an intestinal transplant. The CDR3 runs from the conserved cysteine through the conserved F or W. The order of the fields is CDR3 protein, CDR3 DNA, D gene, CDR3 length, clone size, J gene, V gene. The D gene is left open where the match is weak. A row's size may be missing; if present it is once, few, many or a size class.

CAISDPAGGPEQFF TGTGCCATCAGTGATCCAGCGGGGGGGCCCGAGCAGTTCTTC TRBD2 14 . TRBJ2-1 TRBV10-3
CASSLKGGEAFF TGCGCCAGCAGCTTGAAGGGGGGTGAAGCTTTCTTT . 12 . TRBJ1-1 TRBV5-1
CASRGTAFF TGTGCCAGCAGGGGGACGGCTTTCTTT . 9 . TRBJ1-1 TRBV6-1
CASIHPGLGETQYF TGTGCCAGCATCCATCCAGGGCTAGGCGAGACCCAGTACTTC . 14 . TRBJ2-5 TRBV7-9
CASRDRGGKLFF TGTGCCAGCAGGGACAGGGGCGGAAAACTGTTTTTT TRBD1 12 . TRBJ1-4 TRBV6-5
CASSPRPMSSIDGYTF TGTGCCAGCAGCCCAAGGCCGATGTCCTCTATAGATGGCTACACCTTC . 16 . TRBJ1-2 TRBV4-2
CASSSTGGPNTEAFF TGTGCCAGCAGCTCCACGGGGGGGCCGAACACTGAAGCTTTCTTT . 15 . TRBJ1-1 TRBV6-5
CASSPPGPFTTQYF TGTGCCAGCAGTCCCCCAGGACCTTTTACGACCCAGTACTTC . 14 once TRBJ2-5 TRBV28
CASSLSPDAYSEAFF TGCGCCAGCAGCCTCAGCCCCGACGCTTACTCTGAAGCTTTCTTT . 15 . TRBJ1-1 TRBV4-1
CASRYTPSGYNEQFF TGTGCCAGCAGGTACACCCCTTCCGGGTACAATGAGCAGTTCTTC . 15 . TRBJ2-1 TRBV7-8